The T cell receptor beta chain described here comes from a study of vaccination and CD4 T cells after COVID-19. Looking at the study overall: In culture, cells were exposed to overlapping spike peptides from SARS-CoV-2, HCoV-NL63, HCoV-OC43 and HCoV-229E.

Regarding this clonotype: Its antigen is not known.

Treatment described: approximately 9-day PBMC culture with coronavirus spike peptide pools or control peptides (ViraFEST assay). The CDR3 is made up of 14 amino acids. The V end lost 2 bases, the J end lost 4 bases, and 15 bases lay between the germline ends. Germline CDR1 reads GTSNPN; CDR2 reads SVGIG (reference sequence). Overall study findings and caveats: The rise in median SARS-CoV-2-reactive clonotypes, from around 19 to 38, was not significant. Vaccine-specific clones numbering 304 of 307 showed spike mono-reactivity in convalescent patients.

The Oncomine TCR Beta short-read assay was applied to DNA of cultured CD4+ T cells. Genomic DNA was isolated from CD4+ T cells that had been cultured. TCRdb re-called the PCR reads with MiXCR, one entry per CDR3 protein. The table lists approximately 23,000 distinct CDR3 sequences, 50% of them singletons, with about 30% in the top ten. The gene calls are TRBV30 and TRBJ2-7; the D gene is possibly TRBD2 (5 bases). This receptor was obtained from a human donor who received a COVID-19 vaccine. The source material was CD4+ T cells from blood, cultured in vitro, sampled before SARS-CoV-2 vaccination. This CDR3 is CAWSWPGVVYEQYF. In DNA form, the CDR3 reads TGTGCCTGGAGTTGGCCCGGGGTGGTTTACGAGCAGTACTTC.